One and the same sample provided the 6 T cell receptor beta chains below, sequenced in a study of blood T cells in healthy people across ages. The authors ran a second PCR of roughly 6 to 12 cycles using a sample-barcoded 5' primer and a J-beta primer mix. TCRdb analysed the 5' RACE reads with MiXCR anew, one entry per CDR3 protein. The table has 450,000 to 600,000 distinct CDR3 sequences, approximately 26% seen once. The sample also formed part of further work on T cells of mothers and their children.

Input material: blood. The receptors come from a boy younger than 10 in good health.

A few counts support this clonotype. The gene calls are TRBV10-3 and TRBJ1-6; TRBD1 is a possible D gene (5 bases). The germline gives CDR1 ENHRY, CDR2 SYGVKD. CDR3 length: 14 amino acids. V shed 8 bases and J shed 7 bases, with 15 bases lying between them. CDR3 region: CAIHPGHSNSPLHF. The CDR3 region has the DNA TGTGCCATCCACCCAGGACATTCAAATTCACCCCTCCACTTT.

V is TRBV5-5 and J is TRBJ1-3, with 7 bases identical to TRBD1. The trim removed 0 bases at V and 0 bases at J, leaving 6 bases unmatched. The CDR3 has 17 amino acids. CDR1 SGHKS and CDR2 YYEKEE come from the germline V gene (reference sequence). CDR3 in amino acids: CASSLGQGLLSGNTIYF. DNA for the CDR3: TGTGCCAGCAGCTTGGGACAGGGCCTTCTCTCTGGAAACACCATATATTTT.

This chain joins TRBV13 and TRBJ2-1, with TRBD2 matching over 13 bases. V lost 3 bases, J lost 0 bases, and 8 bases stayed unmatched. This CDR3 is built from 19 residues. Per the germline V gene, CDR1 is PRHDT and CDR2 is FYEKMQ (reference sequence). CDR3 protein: CASSFEGLAGPSSYNEQFF. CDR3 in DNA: TGTGCCAGCAGCTTTGAGGGACTAGCGGGACCGAGCTCCTACAATGAGCAGTTCTTC.

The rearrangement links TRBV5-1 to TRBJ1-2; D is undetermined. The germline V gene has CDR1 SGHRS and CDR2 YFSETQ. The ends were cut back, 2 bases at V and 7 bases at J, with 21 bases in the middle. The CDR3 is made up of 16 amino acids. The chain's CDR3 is CASSFAYRDSYGGYTF. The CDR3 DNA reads TGCGCCAGCAGCTTTGCCTACCGGGATAGTTACGGTGGCTACACCTTC.

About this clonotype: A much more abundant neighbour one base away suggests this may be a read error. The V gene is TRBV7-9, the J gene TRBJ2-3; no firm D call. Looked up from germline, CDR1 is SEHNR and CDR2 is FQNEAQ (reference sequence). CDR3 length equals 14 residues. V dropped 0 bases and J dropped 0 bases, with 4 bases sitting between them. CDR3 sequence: CASSLARSTDTQYF. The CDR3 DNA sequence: TGTGCCAGCAGCTTAGCGCGGAGCACAGATACGCAGTATTTT. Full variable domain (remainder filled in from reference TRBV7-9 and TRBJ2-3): DTGVSQNPRHKITKRGQNVTFRCDPISEHNRLYWYRQTLGQGPEFLTYFQNEAQLEKSRLLSDRFSAERPKGSFSTLEIQRTEQGDSAMYLCASSLARSTDTQYFGPGTRLTVL.

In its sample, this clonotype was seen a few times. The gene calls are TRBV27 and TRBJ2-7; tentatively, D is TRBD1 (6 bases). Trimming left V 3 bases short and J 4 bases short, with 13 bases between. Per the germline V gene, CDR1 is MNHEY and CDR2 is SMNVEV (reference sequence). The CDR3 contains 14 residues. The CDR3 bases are TGTGCCAGCAGTTTCGCAGGGGCCCAATACGAGCAGTACTTC. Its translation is CASSFAGAQYEQYF.